This is a list of T cell receptor beta chains from one sample in a study of cytomegalovirus exposure and HLA in healthy donors. Some clones are missing from TCRdb's copy, which holds only in-frame ones; the method was immunoSEQ multiplex PCR. The sample lists more than 90,000 clones; approximately 80% were seen once. Sequencing was carried out using PBMCs. The receptors come from a woman in her 70s in good health and CMV-seropositive. Each CDR3 is given with its conserved first and last residue. The D gene is left open where the match is weak.

>TRBV5-5|-|14|TRBJ2-3
CASSLRSLTDTQYF
>TRBV5-1|-|14|TRBJ2-2
CASSFTRDTGELFF
>TRBV7-8|-|13|TRBJ1-4
CASSLGGTEKLFF
>TRBV6-5|-|16|TRBJ2-3
CASSYSRIARTDTQYF
>TRBV19|-|15|TRBJ2-1
CASSTVAENYNEQFF
>TRBV9|TRBD1|16|TRBJ1-1
CASSGGQVMANTEAFF
>TRBV28|-|14|TRBJ2-1
CASTSVSSYNEQFF
>TRBV14|-|12|TRBJ1-3
CASSHAVNTIYF
>TRBV29-1|TRBD1|15|TRBJ1-2
CSVTGGPEFNYGYTF
>TRBV7-2|-|18|TRBJ1-4
CASSLGWASSPTNEKLFF
>TRBV4-3|-|16|TRBJ2-1
CASSQDPRRAYNEQFF
>TRBV7-2|-|12|TRBJ1-1
CASSLRAGRAFF
>TRBV7-2|TRBD2|14|TRBJ2-5
CASSPSSGSSRQYF
>TRBV6-1|TRBD2|15|TRBJ2-1
CASSEAGLVLNEQFF
>TRBV30|-|11|TRBJ2-5
CAWGESSSRYF
>TRBV9|TRBD1|16|TRBJ1-3
CASSVEAGGDGNTIYF
>TRBV5-1|TRBD2|15|TRBJ2-1
CASRLTSGSNNEQFF
>TRBV27|TRBD1|16|TRBJ2-7
CASSLLAGTEGYEQYF
>TRBV9|-|14|TRBJ2-2
CASSQGQGTGELFF
>TRBV5-1|TRBD2|15|TRBJ2-5
CASSFGGGPEETQYF
>TRBV11-3|-|14|TRBJ2-7
CASSLGPGDYEQYF
>TRBV21-1|-|18|TRBJ1-2
CASSDKAWRQETNYGYTF
>TRBV7-2|TRBD1|15|TRBJ1-2
CASSLVRGQGDGYTF
>TRBV19|TRBD2|16|TRBJ2-2
CASTLQAGRETGELFF
>TRBV19|-|12|TRBJ2-3
CASSRRTDTQYF
>TRBV29-1|-|11|TRBJ1-1
CSVEVRTEAFF